The rows below give T cell receptor beta chains drawn from one sample of a study of T cell responses to AZD1222 COVID-19 vaccine. Assay: immunoSEQ multiplex PCR; the TCRdb copy retains only in-frame clones and omits some. Among roughly 140,000 clones listed, approximately 87% were seen once. Sequences were derived from peripheral blood, sampled 28 days after the second AZD1222 dose. The origin of the receptors is an adult who received the AZD1222 COVID-19 vaccine. Both conserved end residues are part of each CDR3. The order of the fields is J gene, clone size, D gene, V gene, CDR3 protein, CDR3 DNA. A D gene is named only where the DNA matches it firmly. Rows may omit the clone size; those that give it use once, few, many or a size class.

J gene: TRBJ2-3
clone size: NA
D gene: NA
V gene: TRBV14
CDR3 protein: CASSQAWFMDTQYF
CDR3 DNA: TGTGCCAGCAGCCAGGCCTGGTTCATGGATACGCAGTATTTT

J gene: TRBJ1-6
clone size: few
D gene: NA
V gene: TRBV18
CDR3 protein: CASSPGAPGGGSYNSPLHF
CDR3 DNA: TGTGCCAGCTCACCAGGGGCTCCGGGCGGCGGCTCCTATAATTCACCCCTCCACTTT

J gene: TRBJ1-6
clone size: NA
D gene: NA
V gene: TRBV5-1
CDR3 protein: CASSLGMENSPLHF
CDR3 DNA: TGCGCCAGCAGCTTGGGAATGGAGAATTCACCCCTCCACTTT

J gene: TRBJ1-2
clone size: NA
D gene: TRBD1
V gene: TRBV3-1/TRBV3-2
CDR3 protein: CASSQDRGLGGEGGYTF
CDR3 DNA: TGTGCCAGCAGCCAAGACAGGGGGTTAGGTGGTGAAGGTGGCTACACCTTC

J gene: TRBJ2-7
clone size: NA
D gene: NA
V gene: TRBV28
CDR3 protein: CASSSNLGVLGFRWYF
CDR3 DNA: TGTGCCAGCAGTTCGAACCTGGGGGTTCTCGGTTTCAGATGGTACTTC

J gene: TRBJ2-1
clone size: NA
D gene: NA
V gene: TRBV4-3
CDR3 protein: CASSQDSGTGTAYNEQFF
CDR3 DNA: TGCGCCAGCAGCCAAGATTCAGGGACGGGAACTGCCTACAATGAGCAGTTCTTC

J gene: TRBJ1-1
clone size: NA
D gene: NA
V gene: TRBV18
CDR3 protein: CASSPPSGGAEAFF
CDR3 DNA: TGTGCCAGCTCACCGCCATCTGGAGGCGCTGAAGCTTTCTTT

J gene: TRBJ2-1
clone size: NA
D gene: NA
V gene: TRBV7-2
CDR3 protein: CASSSSPLGEQFF
CDR3 DNA: TGTGCCAGCAGCTCCTCCCCCTTGGGGGAGCAGTTCTTC

J gene: TRBJ1-6
clone size: NA
D gene: NA
V gene: TRBV19
CDR3 protein: CASRVDSSYNSPLHF
CDR3 DNA: TGTGCCAGTAGGGTCGACAGCTCCTATAATTCACCCCTCCACTTT

J gene: TRBJ2-1
clone size: NA
D gene: TRBD2
V gene: TRBV4-3
CDR3 protein: CASSQVSSGSNEQFF
CDR3 DNA: TGCGCCAGCAGCCAAGTCTCTAGCGGGAGCAATGAGCAGTTCTTC

J gene: TRBJ1-5
clone size: once
D gene: TRBD1
V gene: TRBV5-6
CDR3 protein: CASSFGTGLDQPQHF
CDR3 DNA: TGTGCCAGCAGCTTTGGGACAGGATTAGATCAGCCCCAGCATTTT

J gene: TRBJ2-7
clone size: NA
D gene: TRBD1
V gene: TRBV27
CDR3 protein: CASRATGHNYEQYF
CDR3 DNA: TGTGCCAGCAGGGCGACAGGGCACAACTACGAGCAGTACTTC

J gene: TRBJ1-1
clone size: NA
D gene: NA
V gene: TRBV12-3/TRBV12-4
CDR3 protein: CASRGGWTEAFF
CDR3 DNA: TGTGCCAGCAGGGGAGGGTGGACTGAAGCTTTCTTT

J gene: TRBJ2-6
clone size: NA
D gene: NA
V gene: TRBV19
CDR3 protein: CASSIQASGANVLTF
CDR3 DNA: TGTGCCAGTAGTATTCAGGCGTCTGGGGCCAACGTCCTGACTTTC

J gene: TRBJ2-7
clone size: few
D gene: NA
V gene: TRBV6-5
CDR3 protein: CASSYGRGGVYEQYF
CDR3 DNA: TGTGCCAGCAGTTACGGCAGGGGCGGTGTCTACGAGCAGTACTTC

J gene: TRBJ1-3
clone size: NA
D gene: NA
V gene: TRBV3-1/TRBV3-2
CDR3 protein: CASSQDRLGRGNTIYF
CDR3 DNA: TGTGCCAGCAGCCAAGATCGATTAGGTCGTGGAAACACCATATATTTT

J gene: TRBJ2-1
clone size: NA
D gene: NA
V gene: TRBV7-9
CDR3 protein: CASSSGVGSFF
CDR3 DNA: TGTGCCAGCAGCTCCGGTGTTGGGTCGTTCTTC

J gene: TRBJ2-2
clone size: NA
D gene: TRBD1
V gene: TRBV24-1
CDR3 protein: CATGPRTGYTGELFF
CDR3 DNA: TGTGCCACCGGCCCCCGGACAGGGTACACCGGGGAGCTGTTTTTT

J gene: TRBJ1-5
clone size: NA
D gene: NA
V gene: TRBV3-1/TRBV3-2
CDR3 protein: CASSARANQPQHF
CDR3 DNA: TGTGCCAGCAGCGCTAGGGCGAATCAGCCCCAGCATTTT

J gene: TRBJ2-1
clone size: NA
D gene: NA
V gene: TRBV6-5
CDR3 protein: CASSYRGTQYNEQFF
CDR3 DNA: TGTGCCAGCAGTTACCGGGGGACACAATACAATGAGCAGTTCTTC

J gene: TRBJ1-2
clone size: NA
D gene: TRBD1
V gene: TRBV11-1
CDR3 protein: CASSPTGTGSDGYTF
CDR3 DNA: TGTGCCAGCAGTCCTACCGGGACAGGGTCAGATGGCTACACCTTC

J gene: TRBJ2-5
clone size: NA
D gene: TRBD2
V gene: TRBV9
CDR3 protein: CASSVGGGANQETQYF
CDR3 DNA: TGTGCCAGCAGCGTTGGGGGAGGGGCCAACCAAGAGACCCAGTACTTC

J gene: TRBJ2-7
clone size: NA
D gene: NA
V gene: TRBV2
CDR3 protein: CASSVPSYEQYF
CDR3 DNA: TGTGCCAGCAGTGTACCTTCCTACGAGCAGTACTTC

J gene: TRBJ1-2
clone size: once
D gene: NA
V gene: TRBV21-1
CDR3 protein: CASRFGTGVYGYTF
CDR3 DNA: TGTGCCAGCAGGTTCGGGACAGGGGTTTATGGCTACACCTTC

J gene: TRBJ2-7
clone size: NA
D gene: NA
V gene: TRBV19
CDR3 protein: CASSIVGGPYEQYF
CDR3 DNA: TGTGCCAGTAGTATAGTCGGGGGGCCATACGAGCAGTACTTC

J gene: TRBJ1-2
clone size: NA
D gene: TRBD1
V gene: TRBV28
CDR3 protein: CASRSLTGVGGYTF
CDR3 DNA: TGTGCCAGCAGGTCCCTCACAGGGGTGGGGGGCTACACCTTC

J gene: TRBJ2-4
clone size: NA
D gene: NA
V gene: TRBV5-1
CDR3 protein: CASSLVTGTGERNIQYF
CDR3 DNA: TGCGCCAGCAGCTTGGTAACCGGGACTGGCGAGAGAAACATTCAGTACTTC

J gene: TRBJ1-2
clone size: once
D gene: NA
V gene: TRBV18
CDR3 protein: CASSPGVPRGANGYTF
CDR3 DNA: TGTGCCAGCTCACCTGGGGTCCCCCGGGGGGCGAATGGCTACACCTTC

J gene: TRBJ2-1
clone size: once
D gene: NA
V gene: TRBV10-3
CDR3 protein: CAITGDGNEQFF
CDR3 DNA: TGTGCCATCACGGGAGACGGAAATGAGCAGTTCTTC

J gene: TRBJ2-3
clone size: NA
D gene: NA
V gene: TRBV21-1
CDR3 protein: CASSNRVAFSTDTQYF
CDR3 DNA: TGTGCCAGCAGCAATAGAGTGGCCTTTAGCACAGATACGCAGTATTTT

J gene: TRBJ2-1
clone size: NA
D gene: TRBD2
V gene: TRBV5-1
CDR3 protein: CASSTRTSPNEQFF
CDR3 DNA: TGCGCCAGCAGCACACGGACTAGTCCCAATGAGCAGTTCTTC

J gene: TRBJ1-5
clone size: NA
D gene: NA
V gene: TRBV6-5
CDR3 protein: CASSPPGKGQPQHF
CDR3 DNA: TGTGCCAGCAGCCCCCCAGGGAAAGGTCAGCCCCAGCATTTT

J gene: TRBJ1-5
clone size: NA
D gene: NA
V gene: TRBV7-2
CDR3 protein: CASSLGVGPQHF
CDR3 DNA: TGTGCCAGCAGCTTAGGGGTGGGGCCCCAGCATTTT

J gene: TRBJ2-1
clone size: once
D gene: TRBD2
V gene: TRBV9
CDR3 protein: CASSVALRRRTRIYNEQFF
CDR3 DNA: TGTGCCAGCAGCGTAGCTCTCAGGAGGAGGACTAGGATATACAATGAGCAGTTCTTC

J gene: TRBJ2-7
clone size: NA
D gene: TRBD1
V gene: TRBV29-1
CDR3 protein: CSVSTGGAGEQYF
CDR3 DNA: TGCAGCGTTTCGACAGGGGGAGCGGGCGAGCAGTACTTC

J gene: TRBJ1-5
clone size: NA
D gene: NA
V gene: TRBV7-2
CDR3 protein: CASSTQGILTAQHF
CDR3 DNA: TGTGCCAGCAGCACTCAGGGCATCCTCACGGCCCAGCATTTT

J gene: TRBJ2-7
clone size: NA
D gene: NA
V gene: TRBV28
CDR3 protein: CASSSHQGLYEQYF
CDR3 DNA: TGTGCCAGCAGTTCCCATCAGGGACTCTACGAGCAGTACTTC

J gene: TRBJ2-3
clone size: NA
D gene: TRBD2
V gene: TRBV28
CDR3 protein: CASSFRSGRAAAYF
CDR3 DNA: TGTGCCAGCAGTTTCCGTAGCGGGAGGGCCGCCGCGTATTTT

J gene: TRBJ2-1
clone size: NA
D gene: TRBD2
V gene: TRBV7-6
CDR3 protein: CASSPGLAGLGNEQFF
CDR3 DNA: TGTGCCAGCAGCCCGGGACTAGCGGGCCTAGGCAATGAGCAGTTCTTC

J gene: TRBJ2-5
clone size: NA
D gene: NA
V gene: TRBV3-1/TRBV3-2
CDR3 protein: CASSQGLHQETQYF
CDR3 DNA: TGTGCCAGCAGCCAAGGACTTCACCAAGAGACCCAGTACTTC

J gene: TRBJ1-3
clone size: NA
D gene: NA
V gene: TRBV6-1
CDR3 protein: CASSEGSRSGNTIYF
CDR3 DNA: TGTGCCAGCAGTGAGGGCTCCCGCTCTGGAAACACCATATATTTT

J gene: TRBJ1-6
clone size: NA
D gene: NA
V gene: TRBV4-1
CDR3 protein: CASSQGAGAYSPLHF
CDR3 DNA: TGCGCCAGCAGCCAAGGGGCCGGGGCGTATTCACCCCTCCACTTT

J gene: TRBJ2-2
clone size: few
D gene: NA
V gene: TRBV5-1
CDR3 protein: CASSLIPGVNTGELFF
CDR3 DNA: TGCGCCAGCAGCTTGATTCCAGGGGTGAACACCGGGGAGCTGTTTTTT

J gene: TRBJ2-5
clone size: NA
D gene: TRBD2
V gene: TRBV2
CDR3 protein: CASKMSSGIQETQYF
CDR3 DNA: TGTGCCAGCAAGATGTCTAGCGGGATCCAAGAGACCCAGTACTTC

J gene: TRBJ1-1
clone size: NA
D gene: TRBD1
V gene: TRBV10-2
CDR3 protein: CASSEPGQGVTEAFF
CDR3 DNA: TGCGCCAGCAGTGAGCCGGGACAGGGGGTCACTGAAGCTTTCTTT